The 29 T cell receptor beta chains below come from one sample, sequenced in a study of T-cell reconstitution after alpha-beta-depleted transplantation in children. Researchers prepared the TCRbeta library using unique molecular identifiers, the study reports. TCRdb fed the PCR reads into MiXCR, producing one record per CDR3 protein. The sample yields hundreds of thousands of distinct CDR3 sequences, around 15% seen once. This specimen was PBMCs, mostly from graft donor cells, taken 360 days after TCRalphabeta/CD19-depleted stem cell transplant. These TCRs come from a male patient aged 2 to 10 who had a stem cell transplant for acute lymphoblastic leukemia, so the T cells may come from the graft donor.

This clonotype was counted at least ten times. The chain links TRBV6-6 to TRBJ2-5, with no clear D. The V gene's germline CDR1 is MNHNY and CDR2 SVGAGI (reference sequence). The CDR3 totals 13 residues. V shed 2 bases and J shed 4 bases, with 8 bases lying between them. CDR3 in amino acids: CASSYASRETQYF. As DNA, the CDR3 is TGTGCCAGCAGTTACGCCAGTCGAGAGACCCAGTACTTC.

The table lists this clonotype with many counts. J is TRBJ2-1 and V is TRBV9; D gene unclear. V lost 0 bases, J lost 9 bases, and 10 bases lay in between. The CDR3 loop spans 13 amino acids. CDR1 is SGDLS, CDR2 YYNGEE, per germline. The CDR3 DNA reads TGTGCCAGCAGCGTAGATCCTCTGAGTGAGCAGTTCTTC. Protein product: CASSVDPLSEQFF.

This clonotype was detected only a few times. This chain links TRBV20-1 with TRBJ2-7, with TRBD2 as a possible D gene (6 bases). This CDR3 is built from 11 residues. CDR1 and CDR2 (germline): DFQATT, SNEGSKA (reference sequence). Trimming took off 7 bases at V and 2 bases at J, with 9 bases between the two ends. CDR3 protein: CSVLAPYEQYF. In DNA form, the CDR3 reads TGCAGTGTACTAGCCCCCTACGAGCAGTACTTC.

J is TRBJ2-7 and V is TRBV6-5; the match to TRBD2 covers 9 bases. V trimming: 2 bases; J trimming: 2 bases; junction bases outside the gene matches: 4. The V gene's germline CDR1 is MNHEY and CDR2 SVGAGI. This CDR3 has 15 residues. DNA for the CDR3: TGTGCCAGCAGTTACGGCGCGGGGGGGACCTACGAGCAGTACTTC. It translates to CASSYGAGGTYEQYF.

In its sample, this clonotype was seen a few times. The genes are TRBV4-2 and TRBJ2-1, with TRBD2 matching 13 bases. The CDR3 is 15 amino acids. V was clipped by 8 bases and J by 8 bases; unmatched bases: 9. The germline CDR1 and CDR2 sequences are LGHNA and YNFKEQ. The CDR3 loop reads CASSRGTSGIDEQFF. The CDR3 coding sequence is TGTGCCAGCTCTCGAGGGACTAGCGGGATCGATGAGCAGTTCTTC.

V gene TRBV5-1 combines with J gene TRBJ2-3; no firm D call. Trimming pared 2 bases from V and 6 bases from J, leaving 13 bases between. The CDR3 is made up of 14 amino acids. The germline V gene has CDR1 SGHRS and CDR2 YFSETQ. The CDR3 nucleotides read TGCGCCAGCAGCTTAGGGCAATCGCGCGATACGCAGTATTTT. Protein sequence: CASSLGQSRDTQYF.

This chain uses TRBV3-1 with TRBJ2-4, with D perhaps given as TRBD1 or TRBD2 (6 bases each). V lost 4 bases and J 8 bases, leaving 18 bases between the germline ends. Germline lookup yields CDR1 LGHDT and CDR2 YNNKEL (reference sequence). This CDR3 is built from 15 residues. CDR3 coding DNA: TGTGCCAGCAGCCCACCAACAGGGTGGGGGGACATTCAGTACTTC. Residues: CASSPPTGWGDIQYF.

This clonotype appeared a few times. This chain joins TRBV20-1 and TRBJ2-1, with D possibly matching TRBD2 (6 bases). Trimming took off 3 bases at V and 6 bases at J, with 12 bases between the two ends. CDR1 and CDR2 (germline): DFQATT, SNEGSKA (reference sequence). There are 13 residues in the CDR3. The CDR3 DNA reads as TGCAGTGCTAGTCGGGACTCTTTCAATGAGCAGTTCTTC. This gives the protein CSASRDSFNEQFF.

This clonotype was seen only a few times. This rearrangement joins TRBV4-3 to TRBJ1-4, with D possibly TRBD1 on 6 matching bases. Trimming removed 0 bases from V and 7 bases from J, with 21 bases in between. Germline V lookup: CDR1 LGHNA, CDR2 YSLEER. The CDR3 loop spans 18 amino acids. Here the CDR3 reads CASSQDKARSLGGEKLFF. The CDR3 bases are TGCGCCAGCAGCCAAGATAAAGCGCGAAGCCTAGGGGGTGAAAAACTGTTTTTT.

V and J are TRBV28 and TRBJ2-7; the D gene could be TRBD1 or TRBD2 (6 bases each). The V and J ends lost 2 bases and 3 bases respectively, with 23 bases between them. The germline V gene has CDR1 MDHEN and CDR2 SYDVKM. The CDR3 runs to 18 residues. The chain's CDR3 is CASSLPPGGGWLYYEQYF. The DNA for the CDR3 is TGTGCCAGCAGTTTACCGCCAGGAGGGGGATGGTTATACTACGAGCAGTACTTC.

The rearrangement links TRBV28 to TRBJ2-7; 8 nucleotides align to TRBD1. The junction had 10 bases not matched to a gene; V was cut back by 5 bases and J by 4 bases. Germline V lookup: CDR1 MDHEN, CDR2 SYDVKM. This CDR3 contains 15 residues. As DNA, the CDR3 is TGTGCCAGCAGTGGTCCCGGACAGGGCCGATACGAGCAGTACTTC. Translation: CASSGPGQGRYEQYF.

The chain employs TRBV20-1 and TRBJ1-5; tentative D call: TRBD1 (5 bases). CDR3 length: 15 residues. Trimming left V 4 bases short and J 0 bases short, with 13 bases between. Looked up from germline, CDR1 is DFQATT and CDR2 is SNEGSKA (reference sequence). CDR3 region: CSAKAGSDSNQPQHF. For the CDR3, the DNA is TGCAGTGCTAAGGCAGGGTCAGATAGCAATCAGCCCCAGCATTTT.

This chain's CDR3 is CACFRPHTYEQYF. The CDR3 DNA reads TGTGCCTGCTTCAGGCCTCACACCTACGAGCAGTACTTC. The chain couples TRBV30 to TRBJ2-7, with unresolved D. Trimming left V 6 bases short and J 2 bases short, with 14 bases between. The germline gives CDR1 GTSNPN, CDR2 SVGIG (reference sequence). This CDR3 has 13 amino acids.

J is TRBJ2-5 and V is TRBV3-1, with D maybe TRBD1 (5 bases). V was pared by 1 base and J by 1 base, with 7 bases between. CDR1 and CDR2 (germline): LGHDT, YNNKEL (reference sequence). The CDR3 contains 14 residues. CDR3 loop: CASSQGTTQETQYF. The CDR3 region has the DNA TGTGCCAGCAGCCAAGGGACAACCCAAGAGACCCAGTACTTC.

This clonotype was detected many times. V is TRBV28 and J is TRBJ2-1; D is unresolved. The V end was cut by 2 bases, the J end by 0 bases, with 8 bases between. The CDR3 has 15 amino acids. The V gene's germline CDR1 is MDHEN and CDR2 SYDVKM. In DNA, the CDR3 is TGTGCCAGCAGTTTACGACCGAGCTCCTACAATGAGCAGTTCTTC. Its translation is CASSLRPSSYNEQFF.

This clonotype has at least ten counts. The chain uses TRBV7-2 and TRBJ1-1; no reliable D call. Trimming removed 5 bases from V and 9 bases from J, with 13 bases in between. Germline V gene lookup returns CDR1 SGHTA and CDR2 FQGNSA. This CDR3 region has 12 residues. CDR3 nucleotides: TGTGCCAGCAGCCCCCGGTCGTGGAAAGCTTTCTTT. It is translated as CASSPRSWKAFF.

This clonotype was counted between two and nine times. This chain connects TRBV12-3 or TRBV12-4 to TRBJ1-1; D is perhaps TRBD1 (5 bases). The length of the CDR3 is 15 residues. The V end was cut by 1 base, the J end by 5 bases, with 14 bases between. The CDR3 coding sequence is TGTGCCAGCAGTTTAGGTTCGGGGAGGGGAACTGAAGCTTTCTTT. Translation: CASSLGSGRGTEAFF.

This clonotype was found a few times. The V and J genes are TRBV27 and TRBJ2-7; 10 nucleotides line up with TRBD1. The junction had 17 bases not matched to a gene; V was cut back by 3 bases and J by 3 bases. Germline lookup yields CDR1 MNHEY and CDR2 SMNVEV (reference sequence). The CDR3 is 19 residues long. CDR3 loop: CASSFLPPHRQGAVYEQYF. CDR3 coding DNA: TGTGCCAGCAGTTTTCTGCCTCCTCATCGACAGGGGGCCGTCTACGAGCAGTACTTC.

This clonotype has a handful of counts. The chain is built from TRBV27 and TRBJ2-5, with TRBD1 matching over 9 bases. Germline V gene lookup returns CDR1 MNHEY and CDR2 SMNVEV (reference sequence). CDR3 length equals 14 residues. V shed 5 bases and J 8 bases; nucleotides not matched to a gene: 9. In DNA form, the CDR3 reads TGTGCCAGCAGTACCGGACAGGGGCCCTCCACCCAGTACTTC. It codes for CASSTGQGPSTQYF.

The sample holds a few counts of this clonotype. The rearrangement uses TRBV7-8 and TRBJ2-2; D possibly corresponds to TRBD2 (5 bases). The germline gives CDR1 SGHVS, CDR2 FQNEAQ. The CDR3 is 12 amino acids. The V end was cut by 11 bases, the J end by 4 bases, with 11 bases between. CDR3: CADLSGTGELFF. DNA of the CDR3: TGTGCCGACCTGAGCGGCACCGGGGAGCTGTTTTTT.

The chain is built from TRBV4-3 and TRBJ2-7; D gene ambiguous. V lost 0 bases and J 2 bases, leaving 11 bases between the germline ends. Germline CDR1 reads LGHNA; CDR2 reads YSLEER. The CDR3 loop spans 15 amino acids. The CDR3 DNA sequence: TGCGCCAGCAGCCAAGATTTGGCAGGCACCTACGAGCAGTACTTC. This codes for CASSQDLAGTYEQYF.

The rearrangement joins TRBV13 to TRBJ2-7, with TRBD2 matching 13 bases. V shed 5 bases and J 6 bases; nucleotides not matched to a gene: 7. The CDR3 loop spans 15 amino acids. The germline V gene has CDR1 PRHDT and CDR2 FYEKMQ (reference sequence). The CDR3 DNA is TGTGCCAGCAGCCTCCCGACTAGCGGGAGGTTCGAGCAGTACTTC. Protein sequence: CASSLPTSGRFEQYF.

The CDR3 DNA follows: TGTGCCAGCAGTTTGAACGGGCATACGCAGTATTTT. As protein: CASSLNGHTQYF. The chain is built from TRBV28 and TRBJ2-3; no reliable D call. The germline V gene encodes CDR1 MDHEN and CDR2 SYDVKM. The CDR3 loop spans 12 amino acids. V was trimmed by 3 bases and J by 7 bases, leaving 8 bases between them.

V usage is TRBV30 and J usage is TRBJ2-1; D is unclear. Germline assignment: CDR1 GTSNPN and CDR2 SVGIG (reference sequence). The CDR3 runs 11 residues. Deletions cut 4 bases from V and 8 bases from J, with 9 bases between. The CDR3 is CAWIMDHEQFF. Here the CDR3 DNA reads TGTGCCTGGATTATGGACCATGAGCAGTTCTTC.

This clonotype was detected only a few times. The chain combines TRBV20-1 with TRBJ1-1; D may be TRBD1 (5 bases). V lost 6 bases and J lost 1, with 9 bases in between. CDR1 DFQATT and CDR2 SNEGSKA come from the germline V gene (reference sequence). CDR3 size: 12 residues. CDR3 residues: CSAPTANTEAFF. The CDR3 coding sequence is TGCAGTGCGCCGACAGCGAACACTGAAGCTTTCTTT.

This clonotype was counted at least ten times. This chain joins TRBV5-1 and TRBJ1-2; 8 bases map to TRBD1. This CDR3 comprises 17 residues. Germline loops: CDR1 SGHRS, CDR2 YFSETQ. J gave up 2 bases and V 0 bases, and 9 bases lay outside the gene matches. CDR3 sequence (DNA): TGCGCCAGCAGCTTGGCCAGGGGGCCCACTCCAAACTATGGCTACACCTTC. Its protein is CASSLARGPTPNYGYTF.

The V and J genes are TRBV9 and TRBJ2-1; D might be TRBD1 (5 bases). The CDR3 is 19 residues long. Trimming cost V 0 bases and J 0 bases, with 19 bases left between them. Germline-derived CDR1 and CDR2 are SGDLS and YYNGEE. The CDR3 DNA follows: TGTGCCAGCAGCGTAGTGGGTTGGGGCCAATCGGGCTCCTACAATGAGCAGTTCTTC. Translation gives CASSVVGWGQSGSYNEQFF.

The rearrangement links TRBV4-1 to TRBJ2-1; the match to TRBD2 covers 8 bases. Per the germline V gene, CDR1 is MGHRA and CDR2 is YSYEKL. The CDR3 consists of 16 residues. The junction had 8 bases not matched to a gene; V was cut back by 4 bases and J by 3 bases. The CDR3 spells CASSRPGTSNYNEQFF. DNA of the CDR3: TGCGCCAGCAGCCGCCCCGGGACTAGTAACTACAATGAGCAGTTCTTC.

This clonotype has more than one count but fewer than ten. This chain links TRBV9 with TRBJ2-3; a weak D match, TRBD2 (6 bases). The germline V gene has CDR1 SGDLS and CDR2 YYNGEE. This CDR3 has 14 amino acids. V lost 2 bases and J lost 3, with 10 bases in between. In DNA form, the CDR3 reads TGTGCCAGCAGCGTCAGACTAGAGACAGATACGCAGTATTTT. Amino acids: CASSVRLETDTQYF.